This note documents a single T cell receptor beta chain sequence. Antigen specificity is unknown. Sequencing was performed with immunoSEQ multiplex PCR; in TCRdb, only in-frame clones are kept and a portion is missing. The table shows millions of clones, with just over 90% occurring only once. Trimming cost V 5 bases and J 4 bases; bases outside gene matches: 14. The CDR3 spans 16 residues. From germline, CDR1 is LNHDA and CDR2 SQIVND (reference sequence). These data come from a study of shared clonotypes between healthy human individuals. The naive CD8 subset, CD45RO-negative cells positively selected for CCR7, excluded terminally differentiated effector memory CD45RA+ cells. Everyone who donated was a Caucasian adult who lived in Nashville, Tennessee. Study observations and caveats: Roughly 5% was the fraction of naive CD4 clonotypes found shared across several donors. Non-shared clonotypes had lower generation probabilities than clonotypes shared by all four sorted-subset donors. The expectation was that sequencing depth would affect clonotype sharing among donors.

V usage is TRBV19 and J usage is TRBJ2-7; 7 positions match TRBD1. The sample taken for sequencing was naive CD8+ T cells from PBMCs. This receptor was taken from a man aged 18-30 years in good health. Some clones in this sample may be carry-over from other donors' samples. CDR3 amino acids: CASSPLFETGRYEQYF. Written as DNA, the CDR3 is TGTGCCAGTAGTCCGCTATTTGAGACAGGGCGATACGAGCAGTACTTC. The full variable domain, completed using reference TRBV19 and TRBJ2-7, is DGGITQSPKYLFRKEGQNVTLSCEQNLNHDAMYWYRQDPGQGLRLIYYSQIVNDFQKGDIAEGYSVSREKKESFPLTVTSAQKNPTAFYLCASSPLFETGRYEQYFGPGTRLTVT.